Presented here are 7 T cell receptor beta chains from one specimen sequenced in a study of cytomegalovirus exposure and HLA in healthy donors (dated by TCRdb to 2015 to 2018). The library came from the immunoSEQ multiplex PCR assay. A mixture of 60 forward primers for TCR Vbeta segments and 13 reverse primers for TCR Jbeta segments was used in the multiplex PCR. TCRdb carries this immuneACCESS record with in-frame sequences only. Its versions omit some clonotypes, under half of them owing to an unresolved V gene in the studies checked, with the rest unexplained. The sample table records around 65,000 clones. Less than 6% of the sample is taken by the ten largest. The sample comprised PBMCs. Every receptor here comes from a man aged 25 to 40 in good health and CMV-seropositive.

V is TRBV30 and J is TRBJ2-3; 8 bases agree with TRBD2. The CDR3 runs 12 residues. The junction had 0 bases not matched to a gene; V was cut back by 4 bases and J by 3 bases. Germline CDR1 reads GTSNPN; CDR2 reads SVGIG (reference sequence). As DNA, the CDR3 is TGTGCCTGGACTAGCGGGACAGATACGCAGTATTTT. Protein: CAWTSGTDTQYF.

The chain links TRBV11-3 to TRBJ2-5, with 7 bases aligning to TRBD2. CDR1 is SGHNT and CDR2 is YENEEA in the germline V gene. V gave up 4 bases and J gave up 4 bases; unmatched junction bases: 6. CDR3 length: 14 residues. The CDR3 nucleotides are TGTGCCAGCAGCTCGACACCGGGAGGAGAGACCCAGTACTTC. As protein: CASSSTPGGETQYF.

The chain has TRBV11-1 and TRBJ2-5, with 7 bases identical to TRBD2. V was clipped by 5 bases and J by 5 bases; unmatched bases: 8. Germline V lookup: CDR1 SGHAT, CDR2 FQDESV (reference sequence). The CDR3 spans 14 residues. CDR3 sequence reads: CASSVGLVGETQYF. CDR3 in DNA: TGTGCCAGCAGCGTCGGACTAGTAGGTGAGACCCAGTACTTC.

V gene TRBV6-4 combines with J gene TRBJ2-7; 13 nucleotides align to TRBD2. The CDR3 spans 18 residues. Per germline, CDR1 MRHNA and CDR2 SNTAGT. J lost 2 bases, V lost 4 bases, and 11 bases had no gene match. In DNA, the CDR3 is TGTGCCAGCAGTGCACCGTGGGGGACTAGCGGGGTTACCTACGAGCAGTACTTC. As protein: CASSAPWGTSGVTYEQYF.

V is TRBV6-5 and J is TRBJ1-5; perhaps TRBD1 as D (5 bases). The CDR3 spans 15 residues. Germline CDR1 MNHEY, CDR2 SVGAGI. The V end lost 5 bases, the J end lost 1 base, and 12 bases lay between the germline ends. The CDR3 DNA sequence: TGTGCCAGCAGTAGGACATCTGGGAGCAATCAGCCCCAGCATTTT. Encoded protein: CASSRTSGSNQPQHF.

This chain connects TRBV2 to TRBJ2-1; 13 positions agree with TRBD2. The trim removed 3 bases at V and 9 bases at J, leaving 5 bases unmatched. The CDR3 loop spans 15 amino acids. Germline assignment: CDR1 SNHLY and CDR2 FYNNEI. Here the CDR3 DNA reads TGTGCCAGCAGTGAGGGGACTAGCGGGATTAGTGAGCAGTTCTTC. Protein: CASSEGTSGISEQFF.

The chain employs TRBV7-9 and TRBJ2-7; D not resolved. V lost 5 bases and J 2 bases, leaving 7 bases between the germline ends. CDR1 SEHNR and CDR2 FQNEAQ come from the germline V gene (reference sequence). The CDR3 runs 12 residues. CDR3 sequence reads: CASSPSAYEQYF. CDR3 nucleotide sequence: TGTGCCAGCAGCCCAAGCGCCTACGAGCAGTACTTC.